This T cell receptor (beta chain) was sequenced for a study of OX40 agonist ivuxolimab in advanced cancers. Study-level background: Clinicians treated patients with ivuxolimab, an agonistic anti-OX40 (CD134) antibody.

General study results and limits: A proportion of nonresponders additionally exhibited low normalized T-cell clonal expansion.

Worth noting for this clone: What it recognizes is unknown.

Germline assignment: CDR1 MNHEY and CDR2 SMNVEV (reference sequence). V lost 5 bases, J lost 7 bases, and 12 bases lay in between. The CDR3 extends over 14 amino acids. The assay was immunoSEQ multiplex PCR, and TCRdb's table has in-frame clones only and misses some. The sample records about 76,000 clones, around nine tenths being singletons. Sequenced here: CD4+ or CD8+ T cells sorted from blood, sampled in a trial of the OX40 agonist ivuxolimab. The sequence came from an adult with an advanced solid tumor such as melanoma, head and neck, liver or kidney cancer. The chain uses TRBV27 and TRBJ1-6; D might be TRBD1 (5 bases). The CDR3 spells CASSLGVRNSPLHF. In nucleotides, the CDR3 is TGTGCCAGCAGTCTAGGGGTTCGGAATTCACCCCTCCACTTT.